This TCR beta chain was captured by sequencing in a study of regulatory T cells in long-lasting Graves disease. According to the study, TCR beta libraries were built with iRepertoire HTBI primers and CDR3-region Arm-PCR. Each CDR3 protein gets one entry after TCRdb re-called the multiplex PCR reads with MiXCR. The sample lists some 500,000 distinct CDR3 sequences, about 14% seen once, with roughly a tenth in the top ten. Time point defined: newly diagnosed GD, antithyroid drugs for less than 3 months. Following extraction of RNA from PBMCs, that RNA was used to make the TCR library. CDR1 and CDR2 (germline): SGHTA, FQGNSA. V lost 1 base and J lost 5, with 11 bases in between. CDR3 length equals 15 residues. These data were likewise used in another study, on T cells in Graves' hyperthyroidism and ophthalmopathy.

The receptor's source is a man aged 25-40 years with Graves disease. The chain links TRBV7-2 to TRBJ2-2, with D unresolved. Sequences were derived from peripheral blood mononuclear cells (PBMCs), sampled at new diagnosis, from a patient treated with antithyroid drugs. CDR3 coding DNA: TGTGCCAGCAGCTTAGACCCATTGAGAACCGGGGAGCTGTTTTTT. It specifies CASSLDPLRTGELFF.